The rows below give T cell receptor beta chains drawn from one sample of a study of long-term antiretroviral therapy in people with HIV. The data were produced by immunoSEQ multiplex PCR, yet TCRdb's version contains in-frame clones alone and is incomplete. This repertoire shows approximately 25,000 clones, approximately 93% found once; its top ten account for 9% to 10%. This material consisted of unsorted PBMCs, taken 7.6 years after starting antiretroviral therapy. The receptors shown here come from a woman aged 40 to 50 with HIV. The CDR3 runs from the conserved cysteine through the conserved F or W. D genes are given only for firm matches. Expanded clones are given a class, and other clones once, few, many or no size at all.

>TRBD1|TRBV6-5|TRBJ1-1|-
TGTGCCACTCGGGGTCCAGGGGGCGCGACTGAAGCTTTCTTT
CATRGPGGATEAFF
>TRBD1|TRBV11-2|TRBJ2-7|-
TGTGCCAGCAGCTTCTCGGGACAGGGGTCCTACGAGCAGTACTTC
CASSFSGQGSYEQYF
>-|TRBV2|TRBJ2-5|-
TGTGCCAGCAGCCCGACCGGGACTGGGCGGGAGACCCAGTACTTC
CASSPTGTGRETQYF
>-|TRBV6-6|TRBJ2-7|-
TGTGCCAGCAGCCGACCGGGAAGCTCCTACGAGCAGTACTTC
CASSRPGSSYEQYF
>-|TRBV4-1|TRBJ1-3|-
TGCGCCAGCAGCCAAGGGAACAGGGTCTCTGGAAACACCATATATTTT
CASSQGNRVSGNTIYF
>-|TRBV6-5|TRBJ1-1|-
TGTGCCAGCAGATCCGGGACGGTTTTGACTGAAGCTTTCTTT
CASRSGTVLTEAFF
>-|TRBV18|TRBJ2-2|-
TGTGCCAGCCCAGGCCACCTTGGGGGATCCACCGGGGAGCTGTTTTTT
CASPGHLGGSTGELFF
>-|TRBV7-2|TRBJ1-4|-
TGTGCCAGCAGCTTAATTGAGGGGGAAAAACTGTTTTTT
CASSLIEGEKLFF
>TRBD1|TRBV30|TRBJ1-4|once
TGTGCCTGGAGTGGAAGGGACAGGGATCGTGAAAAACTGTTTTTT
CAWSGRDRDREKLFF
>TRBD1|TRBV7-2|TRBJ2-3|-
TGTGCCAGCAGCTGGACAGGGGGCGGGATGCCAGATACGCAGTATTTT
CASSWTGGGMPDTQYF
>TRBD1|TRBV19|TRBJ1-5|-
TGTGCCAGTAAAGTGCAGGGGGAATATCAGCCCCAGCATTTT
CASKVQGEYQPQHF
>TRBD1|TRBV5-4|TRBJ2-5|-
TGTGCCAGCAGCTTGGGTGGGGACAGGGTAGGGCAGGAGACCCAGTACTTC
CASSLGGDRVGQETQYF
>-|TRBV7-9|TRBJ2-7|-
TGTGCCAGCAGCTTAGAACAGACCGGGGCCTACGAGCAGTACTTC
CASSLEQTGAYEQYF
>-|TRBV15|TRBJ2-5|-
TGTGCCACCAGCAGAGATCGGTCCCAAGAGACCCAGTACTTC
CATSRDRSQETQYF
>TRBD1|TRBV14|TRBJ2-7|once
TGTGCCAGCAGCCAACTTGGGACAGGGATTGTTGGGCGATACGAGCAGTACTTC
CASSQLGTGIVGRYEQYF
>TRBD1|TRBV9|TRBJ1-4|few
TGTGCCAGCAGCGCAGGGGGAACTGGAACTAATGAAAAACTGTTTTTT
CASSAGGTGTNEKLFF
>TRBD1|TRBV27|TRBJ1-6|-
TGTGCCAGCAGTTTCTACGTATTGACTGGGACAGACGACTTTAATTCACCCCTCCACTTT
CASSFYVLTGTDDFNSPLHF
>-|TRBV18|TRBJ2-1|-
TGTGCCAGCTCACCACCGGGGTATGAGCAGTTCTTC
CASSPPGYEQFF
>TRBD2|TRBV10-2|TRBJ2-3|-
TGCGCCAGCAGTAGTAGCGGGGGTTCAGATACGCAGTATTTT
CASSSSGGSDTQYF
>-|TRBV7-9|TRBJ2-7|-
TGTGCCAGCAGCCCCGTCGGTACCGAGCAGTACTTC
CASSPVGTEQYF
>-|TRBV9|TRBJ2-1|-
TGTGCCAGCAGCTCCGGACAGTCCTACAATGAGCAGTTCTTC
CASSSGQSYNEQFF
>-|TRBV7-8|TRBJ1-5|-
TGTGCCAGCAGCTTAGGGCGGGCAGGGGGCAATCAGCCCCAGCATTTT
CASSLGRAGGNQPQHF
>TRBD1|TRBV19|TRBJ2-2|-
TGTGCCAGTAGTATTAGGGGGCTACGGGGCGGGGAGCTGTTTTTT
CASSIRGLRGGELFF
>TRBD2|TRBV6-5|TRBJ2-2|-
TGTGCCAGCAGTTACTCGGCGGGGGGCGGGGAGCTGTTTTTT
CASSYSAGGGELFF
>-|TRBV14|TRBJ1-1|-
TGTGCCAGCAGCCAAGTGGGAAGAATGAACACTGAAGCTTTCTTT
CASSQVGRMNTEAFF
>-|TRBV9|TRBJ2-7|-
TGTGCCAGCAGCCCCCTACCGGGTAGCTACGAGCAGTACTTC
CASSPLPGSYEQYF
>TRBD2|TRBV7-2|TRBJ2-7|-
TGTGCCAGCAGCCGGGCCGGGACTAGCGGCACATACGAGCAGTACTTC
CASSRAGTSGTYEQYF